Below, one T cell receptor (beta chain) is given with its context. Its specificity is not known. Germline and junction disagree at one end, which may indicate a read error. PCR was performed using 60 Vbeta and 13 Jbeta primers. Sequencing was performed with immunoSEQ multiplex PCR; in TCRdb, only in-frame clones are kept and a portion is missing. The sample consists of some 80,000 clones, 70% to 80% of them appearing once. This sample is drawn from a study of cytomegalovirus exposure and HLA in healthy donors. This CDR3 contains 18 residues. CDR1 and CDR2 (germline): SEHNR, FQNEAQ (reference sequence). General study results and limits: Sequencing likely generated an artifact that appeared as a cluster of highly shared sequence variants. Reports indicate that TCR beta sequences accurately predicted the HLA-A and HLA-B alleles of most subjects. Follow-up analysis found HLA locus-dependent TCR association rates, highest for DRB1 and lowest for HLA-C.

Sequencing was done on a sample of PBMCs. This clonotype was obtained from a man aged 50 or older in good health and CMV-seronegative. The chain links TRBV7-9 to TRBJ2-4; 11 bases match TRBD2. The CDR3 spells CSSSYRGLAAAAKNIQYF. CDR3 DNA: TGTTCCAGCAGTTACCGGGGACTAGCGGCTGCAGCCAAAAACATTCAGTACTTC.